The 10 T cell receptor beta chains below all came from one sample that was sequenced in a study of control samples from healthy donors and cancer patients. Sequencing used immunoSEQ multiplex PCR; TCRdb keeps in-frame clones, though not all of them. This sample yields about 150,000 clones, of which more than 85% are seen a single time; around 5.4% belongs to the top ten. Sequenced material: blood. Source of these receptors: a man in his late teens or twenties in good health.

This clone occurred a few times. This chain joins TRBV6-5 and TRBJ2-7; TRBD2 aligns across 9 bases. Germline V CDR1 and CDR2: MNHEY, SVGAGI. The CDR3 spans 14 residues. After removal of 4 bases from V and 4 bases from J, the junction contained 5 bases not matched to a gene. CDR3 region: CASSFSGSLYEQYF. The CDR3 DNA reads as TGTGCCAGCAGTTTTAGCGGGAGTCTATACGAGCAGTACTTC.

The V gene is TRBV29-1, the J gene TRBJ1-4; D gene uncertain. This CDR3 is built from 11 residues. The V gene's germline CDR1 is SQVTM and CDR2 ANQGSEA. V gave up 3 bases and J gave up 8 bases, with 7 bases separating them. CDR3 sequence (DNA): TGCAGCGTTGAGGCTCGAGAAAAACTGTTTTTT. It specifies CSVEAREKLFF.

This clone was observed a few times. The chain recombines TRBV3-1 (or the pseudogene TRBV3-2) with TRBJ1-1; no firm D call. Trimming removed 3 bases at V and 0 bases at J, with 2 bases between. The CDR3 is 12 residues long. Looked up from germline, CDR1 is LGHDT and CDR2 is YNNKEL (reference sequence). As DNA, the CDR3 is TGTGCCAGCAGCCATTTGAACACTGAAGCTTTCTTT. Its protein is CASSHLNTEAFF.

The V and J genes are TRBV10-1 and TRBJ1-1; D uncertain. In germline, CDR1 is WNHNN, CDR2 SYGVQD (reference sequence). The germline V and J ends were trimmed by 5 bases and 1 base, with 2 bases remaining between them. CDR3 length: 11 amino acids. The CDR3 sequence is CASSTNTEAFF. CDR3 in DNA: TGCGCCAGCAGTACGAACACTGAAGCTTTCTTT.

The chain uses TRBV5-1 and TRBJ1-2; D remains ambiguous. The CDR3 covers 14 residues. Germline-derived CDR1 and CDR2 are SGHRS and YFSETQ. V dropped 0 bases and J dropped 8 bases, with 14 bases sitting between them. For the CDR3, the DNA is TGCGCCAGCAGCTTGGAAAGGGTTCAGCTCGGCTACACCTTC. It is translated as CASSLERVQLGYTF. The whole variable domain, remainder taken from reference TRBV5-1 and TRBJ1-2, is KAGVTQTPRYLIKTRGQQVTLSCSPISGHRSVSWYQQTPGQGLQFLFEYFSETQRNKGNFPGRFSGRQFSNSRSEMNVSTLELGDSALYLCASSLERVQLGYTFGSGTRLTVV.

J is TRBJ1-1 and V is TRBV6-6; 9 bases map to TRBD1. The CDR3 totals 17 residues. V dropped 5 bases and J dropped 3; count of bases not matched to a gene: 13. Germline values: CDR1 MNHNY, CDR2 SVGAGI (reference sequence). DNA for the CDR3: TGTGCCAGCAGTCGTGAGGGCGGGACAGGGAGGGACACTGAAGCTTTCTTT. It yields the protein CASSREGGTGRDTEAFF.

The rearrangement uses TRBV13 and TRBJ2-7; 8 nucleotides match TRBD1. The CDR3 loop spans 15 amino acids. After removal of 4 bases from V and 4 bases from J, the junction contained 9 bases not matched to a gene. Germline assignment: CDR1 PRHDT and CDR2 FYEKMQ (reference sequence). As DNA, the CDR3 is TGTGCCAGCAGCTCCCGGGACAGGCTTCGGTACGAGCAGTACTTC. Protein product: CASSSRDRLRYEQYF.

The rearrangement joins TRBV18 to TRBJ2-1; 7 bases are shared with TRBD1. Losses at the gene ends were 4 bases for V and 2 bases for J; bases not matched to a gene: 5. CDR1 is KGHSH and CDR2 is LQKENI in the germline V gene. The CDR3 runs to 15 residues. The chain's CDR3 is CASSRDRETYNEQFF. The CDR3 coding sequence is TGTGCCAGCTCACGGGACAGAGAGACCTACAATGAGCAGTTCTTC.

The rearrangement uses TRBV4-1 and TRBJ2-7, with 10 bases fitting TRBD2. CDR3 length: 17 residues. CDR1 and CDR2 from the germline V gene are MGHRA and YSYEKL. Unmatched junction bases numbered 14, after V lost 2 bases and J lost 7 bases. CDR3: CASSQTVPLAGVGEQYF. CDR3 in DNA: TGCGCCAGCAGCCAAACAGTCCCCCTAGCGGGAGTAGGTGAGCAGTACTTC.

J is TRBJ2-1 and V is TRBV6-2 or TRBV6-3; D unresolved. Trimming pared 2 bases from V and 10 bases from J, leaving 9 bases between. This CDR3 contains 12 residues. CDR1 and CDR2 (germline): MNHEY, SVGEGT. This chain's CDR3 is CASSYGRIEQFF. In nucleotides, the CDR3 is TGTGCCAGCAGTTACGGCAGAATAGAGCAGTTCTTC.